This T cell receptor beta chain comes out of a study of T cell responses to AZD1222 COVID-19 vaccine (dated by TCRdb to the early 2020s). About the full investigation: TCR sequencing was performed for 230 to 250 trial participants, of whom around 210 were given two doses of AZD1222 and around 25 were given two doses of MenACWY control vaccine. Trial participants were enrolled by age into 18-55, 56-69 and 70-plus year subgroups, with 148, 28 and 57 TCR-sequenced participants respectively.

The CDR3 regions of human TCRbeta chains were analyzed by immunosequencing. Per the source publication's procedure: TCRs in the repertoires were compared against a reference library of SARS-CoV-2-specific TCRs that had been generated with the MIRA antigen-specificity platform. Breadth meant the fraction of unique TCRs that were SARS-CoV-2-associated, whereas depth meant the fraction of total T cells that were SARS-CoV-2-associated. Using the MIRA data, each spike-specific TCR was mapped to the spike region that the TCR reacts to and placed in a CD4 or CD8 class. Log10-transformed breadth and depth values were compared by one-way ANOVA with Sidak's multiple comparisons tests. TCRdb stores this immuneACCESS table with in-frame sequences only. Part of the clones is absent; in the studies checked, under half of the shortfall reflects unresolved V genes, and no reason is known for the rest. V, J and clone size derive from that table, while D and trimming were established from the DNA sequence. Here the sample has some 150,000 clones; 85% to 95% occur a single time. In total, the top ten clones hold more than 0.85% of the sample.

Overall study results and their limits: Nearly half of unique spike-specific TCRs reportedly recognized epitopes outside regions mutated in the B.1.351 and B.1.1.7 variants. The 56-69-year group was small, and its depth increase did not reach significance, likely because of low power. Conclusions about previously exposed vaccinees were limited because only a handful of AZD1222 recipients were SARS-CoV-2 seropositive at baseline. Most participants were white British and females outnumbered males, and the authors suggested that clonal diversity may have been underestimated. Because no samples from the day 14 peak response were available, repertoires could be characterized only after the peak T cell response. After two AZD1222 doses, both the breadth and the depth of spike-specific TCRs were significantly higher than at day 0 and than in MenACWY recipients. CD4 TCRs associated with the vaccine covered the entire spike protein, and the dominant responses were in regions 160-218 and 743-854.

According to the study, the label for this sample's time point signals: baseline before first vaccination. The treatment or condition label, as the study defines it: meningococcal conjugate vaccine given as trial control. Samples from vaccinated people were obtained from the UK trials COV001 and COV002, which included a single-blind randomized controlled phase 2/3 trial of AZD1222 (ChAdOx1 nCoV-19) in healthy adults. Trial participant PBMC samples were collected at day 0 and day 28 after the second dose for TCRbeta chain sequencing. Comment on this clone: Its recognized antigen is unknown. Nothing much larger sits one base from this clone, and base qualities are not available.

Per the germline V gene, MDHEN is the CDR1 and SYDVKM is the CDR2. Counted from cysteine to phenylalanine, this CDR3 has 17 amino acids. Left in the record is the CDR3 DNA by itself, 51 bases read in frame from the first base. V and J are truncated by 1 base and 2 bases respectively, leaving an intervening sequence of 17 bases. The material sequenced was peripheral blood, taken on day 0 of MenACWY control vaccination. Recombination connected TRBV28 to TRBJ1-2; the D segment could be TRBD1, given 6 matching bases. The source of this sequence is an adult in good health. Here is the DNA: TGTGCCAGCAGTTTATACGTCGGTGGGGGCACCAACTATGGCTACACCTTC. It translates as CASSLYVGGGTNYGYTF.